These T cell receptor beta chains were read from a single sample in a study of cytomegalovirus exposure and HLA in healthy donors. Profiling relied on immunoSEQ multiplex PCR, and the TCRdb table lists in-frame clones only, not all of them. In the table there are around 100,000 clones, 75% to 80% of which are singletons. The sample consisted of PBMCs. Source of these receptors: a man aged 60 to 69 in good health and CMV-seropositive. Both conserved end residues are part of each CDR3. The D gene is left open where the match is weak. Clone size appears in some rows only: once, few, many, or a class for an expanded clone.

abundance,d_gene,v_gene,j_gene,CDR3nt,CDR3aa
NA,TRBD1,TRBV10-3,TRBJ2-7,TGTGCCATCAGTGGGGGACAGGGGGCGCGTTACGAGCAGTACTTC,CAISGGQGARYEQYF
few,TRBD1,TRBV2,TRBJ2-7,TGTGCCAGCACACCCACAGGGGGGTACGAGCAGTACTTC,CASTPTGGYEQYF
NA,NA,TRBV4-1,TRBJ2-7,TGCGCCAGCAGCCCCCAGAGGGGGAGCTCCTACGAGCAGTACTTC,CASSPQRGSSYEQYF
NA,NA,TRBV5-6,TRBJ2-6,TGTGCCAGCAGCTTGCAGGGGCACAGCTCTGGGGCCAACGTCCTGACTTTC,CASSLQGHSSGANVLTF
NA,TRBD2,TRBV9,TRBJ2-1,TGTGCCAGCGCCTGGGCGGGAGGAGGGGACAATGAGCAGTTCTTC,CASAWAGGGDNEQFF
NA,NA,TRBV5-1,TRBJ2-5,TGCGCCAGCAGCTTAAAACAGGTCTCGCGGGAGACCCAGTACTTC,CASSLKQVSRETQYF
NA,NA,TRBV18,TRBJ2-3,TGTGCCAGCAAACAGGGTTCCGTAGATACGCAGTATTTT,CASKQGSVDTQYF
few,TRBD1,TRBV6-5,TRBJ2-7,TGTGCCAGCGGGCGGGACAGGGGCTCCTACGAGCAGTACTTC,CASGRDRGSYEQYF
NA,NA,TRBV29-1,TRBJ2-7,TGCAGCGCCGCGGGATCCACCTACGAGCAGTACTTC,CSAAGSTYEQYF
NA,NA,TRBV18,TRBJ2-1,TGTGCCAGCTCACCACCGGCAGGACACGCCTACAATGAGCAGTTCTTC,CASSPPAGHAYNEQFF
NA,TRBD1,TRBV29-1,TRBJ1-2,TGCAGCGTGTTACAGGGGGCGGGCTATGGCTACACCTTC,CSVLQGAGYGYTF
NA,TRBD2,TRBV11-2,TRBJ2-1,TGTGCCAGCAGCTTCGAGCGGGGGAGGACCTACAATGAGCAGTTCTTC,CASSFERGRTYNEQFF
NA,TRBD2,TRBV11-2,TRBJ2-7,TGTGCCAGCAGCTCCCCTTTTCGGGGGGCCTACGAGCAGTACTTC,CASSSPFRGAYEQYF
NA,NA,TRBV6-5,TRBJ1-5,TGTGCCAGCAGTCCCGATGGGGCCCCTCAGCCCCAGCATTTT,CASSPDGAPQPQHF
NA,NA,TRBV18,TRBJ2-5,TGTGCCAGCTCAGAGGAGGGGCAAGAGACCCAGTACTTC,CASSEEGQETQYF
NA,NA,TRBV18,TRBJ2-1,TGTGCCAGCTCACACTCTAAAGCGACGTGGTACAATGAGCAGTTCTTC,CASSHSKATWYNEQFF
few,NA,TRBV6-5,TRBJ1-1,TGTGCCAGCAGTTACTCGATACTAAATCAGGGAGGAGGAGCTTTCTTT,CASSYSILNQGGGAFF
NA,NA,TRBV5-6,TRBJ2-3,TGTGCCAGCAGCTGGGCCTCCAGCACAGATACGCAGTATTTT,CASSWASSTDTQYF
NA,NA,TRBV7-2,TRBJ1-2,TGTGCCAGCAGCCCCCTAATCAACTATGGCTACACCTTC,CASSPLINYGYTF
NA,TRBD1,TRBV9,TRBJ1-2,TGTGCCAGCAGCCCGGGACAGGGTTCCTTAGGCTACACCTTC,CASSPGQGSLGYTF
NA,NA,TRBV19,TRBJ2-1,TGTGCCAGTAGTAACCACAGGGGGGGGGCTTATGAGCAGTTCTTC,CASSNHRGGAYEQFF
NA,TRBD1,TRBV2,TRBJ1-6,TGTGCCAGCAGGCTGGGGACAGGGCAAAATTCACCCCTCCACTTT,CASRLGTGQNSPLHF
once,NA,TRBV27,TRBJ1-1,TGTGCCAGCAGTCAACGGGTCGCGACTGAAGCTTTCTTT,CASSQRVATEAFF
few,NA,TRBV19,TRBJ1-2,TGTGCCAGTAGAATGACAGGTCTCGATGGCTACACCTTC,CASRMTGLDGYTF
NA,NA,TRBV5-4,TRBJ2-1,TGTGCCAGCAGCTTCGGCGGGGCCTCCTACAATGAGCAGTTCTTC,CASSFGGASYNEQFF